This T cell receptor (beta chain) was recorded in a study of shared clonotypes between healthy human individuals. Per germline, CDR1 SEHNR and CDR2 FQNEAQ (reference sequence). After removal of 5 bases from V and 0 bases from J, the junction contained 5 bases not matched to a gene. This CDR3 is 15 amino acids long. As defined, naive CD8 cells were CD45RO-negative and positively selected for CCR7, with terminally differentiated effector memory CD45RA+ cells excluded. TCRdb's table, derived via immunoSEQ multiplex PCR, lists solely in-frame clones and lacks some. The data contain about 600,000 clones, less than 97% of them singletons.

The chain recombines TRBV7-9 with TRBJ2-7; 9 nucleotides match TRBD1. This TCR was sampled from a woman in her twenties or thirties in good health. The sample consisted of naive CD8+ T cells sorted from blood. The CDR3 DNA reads TGTGCCAGCAGCCCGGGACAGGGCATCTCCTACGAGCAGTACTTC. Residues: CASSPGQGISYEQYF.